The entry below gives a single TCR beta chain sequence along with its context. Its antigen remains unknown. Sequencing was performed with immunoSEQ multiplex PCR; in TCRdb, only in-frame clones are kept and a portion is missing. The data contain around 79,000 clones, around four fifths of them singletons. These data originate in a study of PD-L1 blockade in urothelial cancer. Study background: At 6 weeks and at 3 weeks (second dose) after treatment start, blood was analyzed.

Trimming stripped 4 bases from V and 4 bases from J, with 9 bases between. CDR1 is SGHVS, CDR2 FQNEAQ, per germline. There are 13 residues in the CDR3. Points from the study as a whole: Tumor-linked clones in blood grew more by 3 weeks in durable-benefit patients.

The time point is: pretreatment peripheral blood. Each patient supplied 1 to 8 pretreatment and on-treatment samples. The TCR comes from a man in his forties with urothelial cancer. The chain uses TRBV7-8 and TRBJ2-3; no definite D call. Here the sequenced sample was PBMCs, taken around atezolizumab (anti-PD-L1) treatment. CDR3 region: CASSSNSPDTQYF. The CDR3 DNA follows: TGTGCCAGCAGCTCCAATAGCCCAGATACGCAGTATTTT.